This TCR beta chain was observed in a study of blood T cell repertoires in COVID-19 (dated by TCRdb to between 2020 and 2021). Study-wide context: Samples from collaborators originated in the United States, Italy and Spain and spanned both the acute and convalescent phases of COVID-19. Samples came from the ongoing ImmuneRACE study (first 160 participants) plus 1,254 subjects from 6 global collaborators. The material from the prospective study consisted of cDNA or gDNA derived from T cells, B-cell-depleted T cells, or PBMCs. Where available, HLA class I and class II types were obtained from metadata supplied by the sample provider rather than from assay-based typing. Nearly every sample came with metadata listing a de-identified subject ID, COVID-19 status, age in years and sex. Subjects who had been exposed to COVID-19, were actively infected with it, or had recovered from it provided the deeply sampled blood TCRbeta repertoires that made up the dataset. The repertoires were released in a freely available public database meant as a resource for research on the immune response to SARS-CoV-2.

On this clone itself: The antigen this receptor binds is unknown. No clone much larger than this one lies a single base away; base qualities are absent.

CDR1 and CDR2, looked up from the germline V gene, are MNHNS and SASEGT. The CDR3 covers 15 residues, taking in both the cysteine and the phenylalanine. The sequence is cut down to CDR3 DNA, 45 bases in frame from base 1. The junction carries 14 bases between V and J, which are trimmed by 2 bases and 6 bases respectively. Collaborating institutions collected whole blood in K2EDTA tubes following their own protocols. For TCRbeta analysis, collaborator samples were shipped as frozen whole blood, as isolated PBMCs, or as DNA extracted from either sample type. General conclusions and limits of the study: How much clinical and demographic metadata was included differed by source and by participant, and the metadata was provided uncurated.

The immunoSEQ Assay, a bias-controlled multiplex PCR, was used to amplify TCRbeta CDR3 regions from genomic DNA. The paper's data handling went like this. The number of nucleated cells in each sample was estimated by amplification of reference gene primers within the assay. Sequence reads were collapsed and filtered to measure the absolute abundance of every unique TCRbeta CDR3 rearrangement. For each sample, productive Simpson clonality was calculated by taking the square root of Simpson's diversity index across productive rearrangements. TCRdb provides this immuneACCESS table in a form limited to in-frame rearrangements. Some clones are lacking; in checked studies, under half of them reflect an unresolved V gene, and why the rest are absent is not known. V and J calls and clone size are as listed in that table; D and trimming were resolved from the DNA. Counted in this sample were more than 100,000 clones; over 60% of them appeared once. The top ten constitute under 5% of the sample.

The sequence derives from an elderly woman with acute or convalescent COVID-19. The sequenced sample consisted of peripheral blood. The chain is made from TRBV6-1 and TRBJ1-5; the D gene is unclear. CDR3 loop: CASSESSGSGQPQHF. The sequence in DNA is TGTGCCAGCAGTGAATCTTCGGGGTCAGGTCAGCCCCAGCATTTT.